Shown below are 11 T cell receptor beta chains from a single sample sequenced in a study of T cells expressing NK-cell markers. With the 5' RACE reads reprocessed, TCRdb shows one record per CDR3 protein and no DNA. The sample is made up of about 150,000 distinct CDR3 sequences, and the top ten hold 30% to 45% of it. The source material was blood T cells: a sorted CD56 or NKG2C T cell subset, CD4+ or CD8+ T cells, or bulk PBMC T cells (not recorded which). These receptor sequences come from a woman aged 50 to 65 in good health.

The J gene is TRBJ1-6, the V gene TRBV12-3 or TRBV12-4. The CDR3 consists of 14 residues. This CDR3 is CASSLVHGGSPLHF.

The V and J genes are TRBV29-1 and TRBJ2-3; with no DNA, the TCRdb D assignment of TRBD2 cannot be verified. The germline CDR1 and CDR2 sequences are SQVTM and ANQGSEA. The CDR3 runs to 15 residues. CDR3 amino acids: CSVDGLELAVDTQYF.

V is TRBV20-1 and J is TRBJ2-1; TCRdb designates TRBD2, a call that cannot be tested without DNA. The germline CDR1 and CDR2 sequences are DFQATT and SNEGSKA (reference sequence). CDR3 size: 14 residues. Here the CDR3 reads CSGGRASGNNEQFF.

The genes are TRBV10-3 and TRBJ2-7; TCRdb proposes TRBD1, but this gene call is untestable without DNA. This CDR3 has 14 residues. Germline V gene data show CDR1 as ENHRY and CDR2 as SYGVKD. CDR3 amino acids: CAIRDVNVDYEQYF.

The V and J genes are TRBV27 and TRBJ1-1; TCRdb calls TRBD1, which cannot be checked without DNA. Germline CDR1 is MNHEY and CDR2 is SMNVEV (reference sequence). The CDR3 sequence is 15 residues long. The CDR3 is CASSPHDRRGTEAFF.

The CDR3 here is CSASADPPHYNEQFF. This chain joins TRBV20-1 and TRBJ2-1; TCRdb indicates TRBD1, and absent DNA this call remains unverified. Germline CDR1 and CDR2: DFQATT and SNEGSKA (reference sequence). The CDR3 covers 15 residues.

The chain combines TRBV29-1 with TRBJ2-3; TCRdb picks TRBD1, but there is no DNA to check that call. Germline V gene data show CDR1 as SQVTM and CDR2 as ANQGSEA. The CDR3 totals 14 residues. This chain's CDR3 is CSVDGTASTDTQYF.

The chain's CDR3 is CASSGGLVLAGDGEQFF. V is TRBV6-1 and J is TRBJ2-1; TCRdb designates TRBD2, a call that cannot be tested without DNA. Germline CDR1 reads MNHNS; CDR2 reads SASEGT. The CDR3 covers 17 residues.

The J gene is TRBJ1-1, the V gene TRBV5-1. The CDR3 runs to 14 residues. From germline, CDR1 is SGHRS and CDR2 YFSETQ. The CDR3 spells CASQIDGMNTEAFF.

The chain couples TRBV12-3 or TRBV12-4 to TRBJ2-2; TCRdb returns TRBD2, unconfirmable since there is no DNA. This CDR3 is built from 14 residues. The CDR3: CASSLEGSTGELFF.

The chain joins TRBV29-1 to TRBJ1-2. Germline V lookup: CDR1 SQVTM, CDR2 ANQGSEA. The CDR3 runs to 11 residues. The chain's CDR3 is CSVAGIYGYTF.